This TCR beta chain came from a study of Ad26.COV2.S vaccination and SARS-CoV-2 variants. Study in general: Participants got Ad26.COV2.S intramuscularly, once or twice 56 days apart.

Findings and caveats of the study: Substantial breadth was reported for post-vaccination spike-specific CD8+ and CD4+ T cells. Responses of T cells in total may have been underestimated by the TCR breadth and depth analyses.

Some clones are missing from TCRdb's copy, which holds only in-frame ones; the method was immunoSEQ multiplex PCR. The sample lists roughly 680,000 clones; more than 70% were seen once. Regarding treatment: over 15 received Ad26.COV2.S at low or high dose, single or two shots; 5 received placebo; per-sample allocation not given. Sample collection was performed on day 63 after the first vaccine or placebo injection. Donor was an adult aged 18-55 years in Boston. Germline V lookup: CDR1 SGHAT, CDR2 FQNNGV. This CDR3 is built from 17 residues. V was trimmed by 0 bases and J by 0 bases, leaving 15 bases between them. About this clone itself: Antigen unknown.

The TCR comes from a person between 18 and 60 years old who received the Ad26.COV2.S COVID-19 vaccine or a placebo. Sequenced here: peripheral blood, sampled in a trial of Ad26.COV2.S vaccine versus placebo. The chain joins TRBV11-2 to TRBJ2-7; possibly TRBD1 for D (6 bases). As DNA, the CDR3 is TGTGCCAGCAGCTTAGATCTTCCGGGACACGACTCCTACGAGCAGTACTTC. Its translation: CASSLDLPGHDSYEQYF.